The rows below give T cell receptor beta chains drawn from one sample of a study of blood T cell repertoires in COVID-19. Data came from immunoSEQ multiplex PCR; TCRdb stores just in-frame clones and leaves some out. The data contain roughly 240,000 clones, 75% to 90% of them singletons. The sequenced material came from peripheral blood. The receptors originated from a man in his 60s who had recovered from COVID-19. Both conserved end residues are part of each CDR3. D genes are given only for firm matches.

NA,13,TRBV30,TRBJ1-1,CAWSYRADTEAFF,TGTGCCTGGAGTTACAGGGCGGACACTGAAGCTTTCTTT
TRBD2,15,TRBV11-2,TRBJ2-1,CASSLDGTSISEQFF,TGTGCCAGCAGCTTAGATGGGACTAGTATCAGTGAGCAGTTCTTC
TRBD2,14,TRBV3-1/TRBV3-2,TRBJ2-7,CASSLPGLPVEQYF,TGTGCCAGCAGCCTCCCGGGACTACCCGTCGAGCAGTACTTC
NA,13,TRBV3-1/TRBV3-2,TRBJ2-1,CASSHRQPNEQFF,TGTGCCAGCAGCCATAGACAGCCTAATGAGCAGTTCTTC
TRBD2,14,TRBV3-1/TRBV3-2,TRBJ2-1,CASSQETSGNEQFF,TGTGCCAGCAGCCAAGAAACTAGCGGAAATGAGCAGTTCTTC
NA,14,TRBV30,TRBJ2-2,CAWEAAGGLGELFF,TGTGCCTGGGAAGCCGCTGGAGGACTCGGGGAGCTGTTTTTT
NA,12,TRBV30,TRBJ2-1,CAWSDIYNEQFF,TGTGCCTGGTCAGACATCTACAATGAGCAGTTCTTC
TRBD1,15,TRBV23-1,TRBJ2-5,CASSHPDRGQETQYF,TGCGCCAGCAGTCACCCCGACAGGGGCCAAGAGACCCAGTACTTC
NA,14,TRBV3-1/TRBV3-2,TRBJ1-1,CASMLQGSGTEAFF,TGTGCCAGCATGCTACAGGGTAGTGGCACTGAAGCTTTCTTT
NA,11,TRBV30,TRBJ2-2,CAWRLAGELFF,TGTGCCTGGAGACTAGCCGGGGAGCTGTTTTTT